The clone carrying this T cell receptor delta chain was seen a few times. The antigen is unknown. RNA was extracted from the cells and then reverse transcribed. CDR3 amplicons came from multiplex PCR with pooled V-gene forward and constant-region reverse primers. TCRdb redid the clone calls on the multiplex PCR reads with CATT. The profile shows under 85,000 delta-chain clones, 30% to 40% of them singletons. V was clipped by 5 bases and J by 4 bases; unmatched bases: 4. The CDR3 loop spans 14 amino acids. Germline CDR1 reads TSWWSYY; CDR2 reads QGS. This sample is part of a study of Vδ1+ human thymocytes. Study outcomes and limitations: Thymic TRG and TRD repertoires appeared highly polyclonal, with Gaussian CDR3 length distributions. Donors shared many TRG clonotypes but few TRD clonotypes. Approximately 19% of thymic delta-chain sequences were Vdelta2, with few Vdelta3, unlike blood Vdelta1+ controls.

Sequencing input: Vdelta1+ gamma-delta thymocytes from the thymus. Described subset: FACS-sorted CD3+ TCRalphabeta- TCRVdelta1+ TCRVdelta2- thymocytes. The clonotype comes from a boy less than two years old who had congenital heart surgery. This rearrangement joins TRDV1 to TRDJ1; 10 positions match TRDD3. This CDR3 is CALGIGGYVDKLIF. The CDR3 region has the DNA TGTGCTCTTGGGATAGGGGGATACGTCGATAAACTCATCTTT.